These 27 T cell receptor beta chains were sequenced from one sample in a study of spatial heterogeneity in lung cancer. Study results and limitations: Counts of expanded intratumoral alpha and beta TCRs tracked tumor mutation counts.

The sample's time point: sample taken at primary tumor resection. TCRdb called the 5' RACE reads again in MiXCR, with one record for every CDR3 protein. The sample lists about 16,000 distinct CDR3 sequences; under 8% were seen once. Their antigen targets remain unknown. Sample: lung tumor tissue, taken at surgery. The source of these receptors is a male donor with early-stage non-small cell lung cancer.

The table lists this clonotype with a few counts. V gene TRBV7-3 combines with J gene TRBJ2-2; TRBD1 aligns across 11 bases. Germline assignment: CDR1 SGHTA and CDR2 FQGTGA. The length of the CDR3 is 15 residues. V lost 5 bases, J lost 3 bases, and 2 bases stayed unmatched. CDR3 loop: CASSRDRGYTGELFF. The CDR3 DNA is TGTGCCAGCAGCCGGGACAGGGGGTACACCGGGGAGCTGTTTTTT.

The chain recombines TRBV19 with TRBJ1-1, with a weak D call TRBD1 (6 bases). The V end was cut by 7 bases, the J end by 4 bases, with 19 bases between. This CDR3 has 15 residues. Germline V gene lookup returns CDR1 LNHDA and CDR2 SQIVND (reference sequence). The CDR3 DNA reads as TGTGCCAGTATCCGGGGGGGGGGCCGGAGCACTGAAGCTTTCTTT. Its protein is CASIRGGGRSTEAFF.

Many counts were recorded for this clonotype. The chain recombines TRBV3-1 with TRBJ2-5; TRBD2 might be the D (5 bases). The germline gives CDR1 LGHDT, CDR2 YNNKEL (reference sequence). The CDR3 extends over 16 amino acids. V was trimmed by 2 bases and J by 5 bases, leaving 18 bases between them. The CDR3 DNA reads TGTGCCAGCAGCCAAAATGGAGCGGCATTAGCGGAGACCCAGTACTTC. Protein: CASSQNGAALAETQYF.

This clonotype ranks as medium-sized. The rearrangement uses TRBV20-1 and TRBJ1-2; TRBD1 matches at 9 bases. V lost 0 bases to trimming and J lost 4 bases; unmatched junction nucleotides: 12. CDR1 is DFQATT, CDR2 SNEGSKA, per germline (reference sequence). The CDR3 length is 17 residues. The DNA for the CDR3 is TGCAGTGCTAGAGATGAGGGACAGGGTTGGAACGGCTATGGCTACACCTTC. This codes for CSARDEGQGWNGYGYTF.

This clonotype was counted at least ten times. The V and J genes are TRBV6-5 and TRBJ1-2; perhaps TRBD1 as D (5 bases). The V end lost 6 bases, the J end lost 2 bases, and 13 bases lay between the germline ends. This CDR3 is built from 14 residues. The germline gives CDR1 MNHEY, CDR2 SVGAGI. The CDR3, as DNA: TGTGCCAGCAGAACTCCGGAGGGGAACTATGGCTACACCTTC. Protein sequence: CASRTPEGNYGYTF.

This clonotype was observed a few times. This chain joins TRBV7-9 and TRBJ1-4; D gene ambiguous. Germline V CDR1 and CDR2: SEHNR, FQNEAQ (reference sequence). The germline V and J ends were trimmed by 5 bases and 2 bases, with 18 bases remaining between them. The CDR3 is made up of 17 amino acids. The CDR3: CASSPDVGVGTNEKLFF. As DNA, the CDR3 is TGTGCCAGCAGCCCTGACGTCGGGGTCGGGACTAATGAAAAACTGTTTTTT.

The chain recombines TRBV6-5 with TRBJ1-4; no clear D gene. This CDR3 region has 16 residues. Trimming stripped 4 bases from V and 7 bases from J, with 19 bases between. Germline V gene data show CDR1 as MNHEY and CDR2 as SVGAGI. The chain's CDR3 is CASSLRKTGFGEKLFF. The DNA of the CDR3 is TGTGCCAGCAGTTTGCGGAAGACCGGTTTTGGTGAAAAACTGTTTTTT.

This clonotype has ten or more counts. The chain links TRBV5-1 to TRBJ2-7; the D gene is possibly TRBD2 (6 bases). Germline V lookup: CDR1 SGHRS, CDR2 YFSETQ. The CDR3 has 15 residues. V was cut by 2 bases and J by 3 bases, with 15 bases left in between. CDR3 coding DNA: TGCGCCAGCAGCTTTTCCCCCAGCGGGTTCTACGAGCAGTACTTC. This translates into CASSFSPSGFYEQYF. The full variable domain, in which reference TRBV5-1 and TRBJ2-7 provide the parts outside the CDR3, is KAGVTQTPRYLIKTRGQQVTLSCSPISGHRSVSWYQQTPGQGLQFLFEYFSETQRNKGNFPGRFSGRQFSNSRSEMNVSTLELGDSALYLCASSFSPSGFYEQYFGPGTRLTVT.

The J gene is TRBJ2-5, the V gene TRBV7-2; D unresolved. The CDR3 runs to 14 residues. Germline CDR1 and CDR2: SGHTA and FQGNSA. Trimming took off 5 bases at V and 1 base at J, with 11 bases between the two ends. In nucleotides, the CDR3 is TGTGCCAGCAGCCCCCTATCGCTCCAAGAGACCCAGTACTTC. Residues: CASSPLSLQETQYF.

The gene calls are TRBV19 and TRBJ2-2; either TRBD1 or TRBD2 may supply D (5 bases each). This CDR3 region has 14 residues. V lost 10 bases, J lost 6 bases, and 18 bases lay in between. CDR1 is LNHDA, CDR2 SQIVND, per germline (reference sequence). As DNA, the CDR3 is TGTGCCACTAGCTGGGGCAGGGCAGCCGGGGAGCTGTTTTTT. It encodes CATSWGRAAGELFF.

The V and J genes are TRBV5-1 and TRBJ2-1; possibly TRBD1 for D (6 bases). This CDR3 is built from 14 residues. V was trimmed by 5 bases and J by 1 base, leaving 10 bases between them. Germline V gene data show CDR1 as SGHRS and CDR2 as YFSETQ. CDR3 sequence: CASRFTGSYNEQFF. The CDR3 bases are TGCGCCAGCAGGTTCACAGGGTCCTACAATGAGCAGTTCTTC.

Only a few counts were recorded for this clonotype. V usage is TRBV6-5 and J usage is TRBJ1-1, with 8 bases identical to TRBD1. The germline V gene encodes CDR1 MNHEY and CDR2 SVGAGI. The CDR3 spans 15 residues. V lost 4 bases to trimming and J lost 0 bases; unmatched junction nucleotides: 4. The CDR3 sequence is CASSLTGVLNTEAFF. DNA for the CDR3: TGTGCCAGCAGTTTGACAGGGGTCTTGAACACTGAAGCTTTCTTT.

Ten or more counts support this clonotype. The V gene is TRBV7-9, the J gene TRBJ2-7; D unresolved. Germline V lookup: CDR1 SEHNR, CDR2 FQNEAQ (reference sequence). V was clipped by 0 bases and J by 2 bases, with 5 bases between them. This CDR3 contains 13 residues. The CDR3 DNA follows: TGTGCCAGCAGCTTAGCGGGTACCTACGAGCAGTACTTC. Its translation is CASSLAGTYEQYF.

This clonotype has just a few counts. V gene TRBV11-2 combines with J gene TRBJ2-1, with 8 bases identical to TRBD2. J gave up 3 bases and V 4 bases, and 11 bases lay outside the gene matches. The CDR3 covers 17 residues. Germline V gene lookup returns CDR1 SGHAT and CDR2 FQNNGV. The CDR3 spells CASSSRAVAGLYNEQFF. CDR3 nucleotide sequence: TGTGCCAGCAGCTCCCGGGCGGTAGCGGGACTCTACAATGAGCAGTTCTTC. Drawing the rest from reference TRBV11-2 and TRBJ2-1, the complete variable domain is EAGVAQSPRYKIIEKRQSVAFWCNPISGHATLYWYQQILGQGPKLLIQFQNNGVVDDSQLPKDRFSAERLKGVDSTLKIQPAKLEDSAVYLCASSSRAVAGLYNEQFFGPGTRLTVL.

This clonotype has a count of ten or more. The chain couples TRBV6-5 to TRBJ1-2; 9 bases are a match to TRBD1. The CDR3 has 14 residues. The ends lost 4 bases at V and 8 bases at J; junction bases unmatched: 8. Germline V lookup: CDR1 MNHEY, CDR2 SVGAGI. The CDR3 coding sequence is TGTGCCAGCAGTTCCAACAGGGGGCTGATAGGCTACACCTTC. It yields the protein CASSSNRGLIGYTF.

Of note for this clonotype: Given a much more abundant clone one base away, this may be a read error. The missing conserved phenylalanine or tryptophan at the end of this CDR3 makes a read error likely. The gene calls are TRBV27 and TRBJ2-2, with 12 bases matching TRBD2. Germline V CDR1 and CDR2: MNHEY, SMNVEV (reference sequence). This CDR3 comprises 17 residues. V trimming: 2 bases; J trimming: 9 bases; junction bases outside the gene matches: 10. CDR3 region: CASSLPTSGGPHRELFL. DNA for the CDR3: TGTGCCAGCAGTTTACCGACTAGCGGGGGACCCCACCGGGAGCTGTTTCTT.

By sample share, this clonotype is medium-sized. The chain recombines TRBV29-1 with TRBJ1-5; D uncertain. This CDR3 is 13 amino acids long. The V and J ends lost 5 bases and 0 bases respectively, with 8 bases between them. CDR1 is SQVTM, CDR2 ANQGSEA, per germline. The CDR3 region has the DNA TGCAGCGTTCTGGCAGATAGCAATCAGCCCCAGCATTTT. This gives the protein CSVLADSNQPQHF.

V gene TRBV2 combines with J gene TRBJ2-3; tentatively, D is TRBD1 (6 bases). V lost 8 bases and J 3 bases, leaving 9 bases between the germline ends. CDR1 is SNHLY, CDR2 FYNNEI, per germline. The CDR3 is 12 amino acids. DNA for the CDR3: TGTGCCAGCGGCGGACAGACAGATACGCAGTATTTT. Amino acid sequence: CASGGQTDTQYF.

This clonotype was seen only a few times. V is TRBV7-2 and J is TRBJ1-5, with D unresolved. Germline CDR1 reads SGHTA; CDR2 reads FQGNSA. This CDR3 spans 14 amino acids. The V end lost 1 base, the J end lost 3 bases, and 7 bases lay between the germline ends. CDR3 bases: TGTGCCAGCAGCTTAGGTTATACCAATCAGCCCCAGCATTTT. Translation gives CASSLGYTNQPQHF.

This clonotype was seen many times. The CDR3 DNA follows: TGCAGCGTCCAACTAGCGGGGCACACAGATACGCAGTATTTT. Residues: CSVQLAGHTDTQYF. This chain uses TRBV29-1 with TRBJ2-3; 10 bases line up with TRBD2. The trim removed 6 bases at V and 2 bases at J, leaving 5 bases unmatched. This CDR3 is 14 amino acids long. The germline CDR1 and CDR2 sequences are SQVTM and ANQGSEA.

This chain connects TRBV20-1 to TRBJ2-5, with D possibly TRBD1 on 5 matching bases. V was cut by 5 bases and J by 4 bases, with 8 bases left in between. CDR1 is DFQATT, CDR2 SNEGSKA, per germline (reference sequence). CDR3 size: 11 residues. The CDR3, as DNA: TGCAGTGCTGAAAGGGGAGAGACCCAGTACTTC. As protein: CSAERGETQYF.

In this sample, this clonotype turned up many times. The V call is TRBV20-1, the J call TRBJ2-5; perhaps TRBD2 as D (6 bases). Germline lookup yields CDR1 DFQATT and CDR2 SNEGSKA (reference sequence). The V end lost 3 bases, the J end lost 3 bases, and 11 bases lay between the germline ends. The CDR3 is 13 residues long. In DNA, the CDR3 is TGCAGTGCTAGGAGCGGCGGGAAAGAGACCCAGTACTTC. Amino acids: CSARSGGKETQYF.

In this sample, this clonotype turned up many times. At one end the junction does not follow the germline gene, possibly because of a read error. The chain joins TRBV20-1 to TRBJ1-1; 10 bases agree with TRBD1. Per the germline V gene, CDR1 is DFQATT and CDR2 is SNEGSKA (reference sequence). This CDR3 has 14 residues. Written as DNA, the CDR3 is TGCAGTGCCAGAGGGGTAGGACAGGGGGCTGAAGCTTTCTTT. Protein: CSARGVGQGAEAFF.

The chain recombines TRBV5-1 with TRBJ2-1; D might be TRBD2 (5 bases). Germline V gives CDR1 SGHRS, CDR2 YFSETQ. V gave up 0 bases and J gave up 0 bases, with 7 bases separating them. CDR3 length: 15 amino acids. Here the CDR3 DNA reads TGCGCCAGCAGCTTGGCCGGGGACTCCTACAATGAGCAGTTCTTC. Its protein product is CASSLAGDSYNEQFF.

This chain uses TRBV2 with TRBJ1-2; 9 nucleotides agree with TRBD1. CDR3 length: 14 residues. The V and J ends lost 2 bases and 6 bases, in that order; junction bases with no gene match: 4. CDR1 and CDR2 from the germline V gene are SNHLY and FYNNEI. The CDR3 DNA reads TGTGCCAGCAGTGAAAACAGGGGGCGCGATGGCTACACCTTC. Protein sequence: CASSENRGRDGYTF. Complete variable domain (other parts from reference TRBV2 and TRBJ1-2): EPEVTQTPSHQVTQMGQEVILRCVPISNHLYFYWYRQILGQKVEFLVSFYNNEISEKSEIFDDQFSVERPDGSNFTLKIRSTKLEDSAMYFCASSENRGRDGYTFGSGTRLTVV.

This clonotype is labeled as medium-sized. The J gene is TRBJ2-5, the V gene TRBV27; 7 nucleotides agree with TRBD1. Germline CDR1 reads MNHEY; CDR2 reads SMNVEV (reference sequence). The CDR3 consists of 14 residues. J gave up 1 base and V 5 bases, and 4 bases lay outside the gene matches. The CDR3 region has the DNA TGTGCCAGCAGTCCTTACAGGGGCCAAGAGACCCAGTACTTC. Residues: CASSPYRGQETQYF.

The sample holds a few counts of this clonotype. Written as DNA, the CDR3 is TGCAGTGCTAGCGGCCAAGAGACCCAGTACTTC. Translating gives CSASGQETQYF. The chain combines TRBV20-1 with TRBJ2-5; unclear D gene. The length of the CDR3 is 11 residues. The V end was cut by 3 bases, the J end by 1 base, with 3 bases between. Germline CDR1 and CDR2: DFQATT and SNEGSKA (reference sequence).